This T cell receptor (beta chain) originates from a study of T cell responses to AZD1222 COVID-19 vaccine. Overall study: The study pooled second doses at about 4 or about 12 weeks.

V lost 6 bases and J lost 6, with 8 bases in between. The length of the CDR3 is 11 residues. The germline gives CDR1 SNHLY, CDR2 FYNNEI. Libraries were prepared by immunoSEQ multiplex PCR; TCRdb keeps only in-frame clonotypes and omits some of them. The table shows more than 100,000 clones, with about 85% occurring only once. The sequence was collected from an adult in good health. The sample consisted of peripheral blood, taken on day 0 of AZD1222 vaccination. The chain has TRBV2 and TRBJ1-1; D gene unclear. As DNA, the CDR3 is TGTGCCAGCAGAGAGTCGGCTGAAGCTTTCTTT. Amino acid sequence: CASRESAEAFF.